Below are 32 T cell receptor beta chains sequenced from a single sample in a study of cytotoxic CD8 clonotypes in ibrutinib-treated CLL. Libraries were prepared by immunoSEQ multiplex PCR; TCRdb keeps only in-frame clonotypes and omits some of them. The table lists over 120,000 clones, about 70% of them singletons. The specimen was PBMCs, collected after 24 months of ibrutinib treatment. Receptor source: a human donor with chronic lymphocytic leukemia.

CDR3 sequence: CASSPTGANTGELFF. For the CDR3, the DNA is TGTGCCAGCAGCCCGACAGGGGCAAACACCGGGGAGCTGTTTTTT. V usage is TRBV7-9 and J usage is TRBJ2-2; 8 nucleotides match TRBD1. Germline assignment: CDR1 SEHNR and CDR2 FQNEAQ (reference sequence). The CDR3 consists of 15 residues. After removal of 5 bases from V and 2 bases from J, the junction contained 4 bases not matched to a gene. Combining the CDR3 with reference TRBV7-9 and TRBJ2-2 gives the whole variable domain DTGVSQNPRHKITKRGQNVTFRCDPISEHNRLYWYRQTLGQGPEFLTYFQNEAQLEKSRLLSDRFSAERPKGSFSTLEIQRTEQGDSAMYLCASSPTGANTGELFFGEGSRLTVL.

The chain is built from TRBV5-5 and TRBJ2-1; D possibly matches TRBD1 or TRBD2 (6 bases each). With 6 bases removed from V and 6 bases from J, the gap between germline ends came to 16 bases. This CDR3 contains 14 residues. Germline lookup yields CDR1 SGHKS and CDR2 YYEKEE (reference sequence). This CDR3 is CASTRGRDPNEQFF. The CDR3 nucleotides are TGTGCCAGCACCCGGGGGCGGGATCCCAATGAGCAGTTCTTC.

This clone appeared once. The genes are TRBV7-3 and TRBJ2-3, with TRBD1 identical over 7 bases. The CDR3 runs 15 residues. The V and J ends lost 0 bases and 10 bases, in that order; junction bases with no gene match: 10. Looked up from germline, CDR1 is SGHTA and CDR2 is FQGTGA. CDR3 residues: CASSLTGTSTGAQYF. CDR3 in DNA: TGTGCCAGCAGCTTAACGGGAACATCAACAGGGGCGCAGTATTTT. Filled out from reference TRBV7-3 and TRBJ2-3, the complete variable domain reads GAGVSQTPSNKVTEKGKYVELRCDPISGHTALYWYRQSLGQGPEFLIYFQGTGAADDSGLPNDRFFAVRPEGSVSTLKIQRTERGDSAVYLCASSLTGTSTGAQYFGPGTRLTVL.

In this sample, this clone turned up a few times. The genes are TRBV19 and TRBJ1-2; D not certain. Trimming cost V 5 bases and J 5 bases, with 6 bases left between them. Germline V CDR1 and CDR2: LNHDA, SQIVND (reference sequence). The length of the CDR3 is 11 residues. DNA for the CDR3: TGTGCCAGTAGTGAGGATTATGGCTACACCTTC. Translation gives CASSEDYGYTF.

The chain uses TRBV29-1 and TRBJ1-2, with a tentative D call TRBD1 (6 bases). CDR1 and CDR2 (germline): SQVTM, ANQGSEA. The CDR3 consists of 14 residues. CDR3 bases: TGCACGGCGGGGGGCGTAGGGTTTAGCTATGGCTACACCTTC. It yields the protein CTAGGVGFSYGYTF.

V gene TRBV5-4 combines with J gene TRBJ2-7, with 7 nucleotides matching TRBD1. Trimming took 0 bases from V and 2 from J; bases not matched to a gene: 11. CDR1 is SGHNT and CDR2 is YYREEE in the germline V gene (reference sequence). This CDR3 contains 17 residues. The CDR3 here is CASSLGPSGQIPYEQYF. In DNA, the CDR3 is TGTGCCAGCAGCTTGGGCCCCTCGGGACAGATCCCCTACGAGCAGTACTTC.

The genes are TRBV4-2 and TRBJ1-6, with D uncertain. V gave up 1 base and J gave up 3 bases, with 7 bases separating them. This CDR3 is built from 15 residues. Per germline, CDR1 LGHNA and CDR2 YNFKEQ. CDR3 sequence: CASSQGPDYNSPLHF. The CDR3 nucleotides read TGTGCCAGCAGCCAAGGGCCGGACTATAATTCACCCCTCCACTTT.

The rearrangement uses TRBV5-1 and TRBJ2-1; D is uncertain. With 4 bases removed from V and 0 bases from J, the gap between germline ends came to 14 bases. Germline CDR1 is SGHRS and CDR2 is YFSETQ. This CDR3 contains 16 residues. CDR3 in DNA: TGCGCCAGCAGCCCGACCCACTCCGGCTCCTACAATGAGCAGTTCTTC. Amino acids: CASSPTHSGSYNEQFF.

This clone was recorded a few times. The chain carries TRBV10-3 and TRBJ2-7; weak D call: TRBD1 (5 bases). CDR1 ENHRY and CDR2 SYGVKD come from the germline V gene. The ends were cut back, 2 bases at V and 4 bases at J, with 9 bases in the middle. CDR3 size: 13 residues. CDR3 nucleotide sequence: TGTGCCATCAGTGAGGGCAGGGAATACGAGCAGTACTTC. The encoded protein is CAISEGREYEQYF.

The V and J genes are TRBV15 and TRBJ1-1; D is unresolved. This CDR3 contains 14 residues. V was shortened by 3 bases and J by 3 bases, with 11 bases between the two germline ends. From germline, CDR1 is LNHNV and CDR2 YYDKDF (reference sequence). This chain's CDR3 is CATSSREGYTEAFF. Written as DNA, the CDR3 is TGTGCCACCAGCAGCCGTGAAGGGTACACTGAAGCTTTCTTT.

Regarding this clone: This sample includes further DNA sequences coding for the same CDR3. This rearrangement joins TRBV20-1 to TRBJ1-1; the D gene is possibly TRBD1 (6 bases). This CDR3 contains 11 residues. V dropped 6 bases and J dropped 4 bases, with 9 bases sitting between them. Germline CDR1 is DFQATT and CDR2 is SNEGSKA (reference sequence). The CDR3 DNA sequence: TGCAGTGCCCGAGGGGGCACTGAAGCTTTCTTT. Encoded protein: CSARGGTEAFF.

The rearrangement uses TRBV5-6 and TRBJ1-5; D remains ambiguous. Trimming cost V 4 bases and J 7 bases, with 15 bases left between them. The CDR3 has 14 amino acids. Germline CDR1 and CDR2: SGHDT and YYEEEE. The chain's CDR3 is CASSIGSGGQPQHF. As DNA, the CDR3 is TGTGCCAGCAGCATAGGATCGGGAGGACAGCCCCAGCATTTT.

V and J are TRBV9 and TRBJ2-6; D gene ambiguous. The length of the CDR3 is 15 residues. Germline assignment: CDR1 SGDLS and CDR2 YYNGEE. V lost 0 bases and J lost 1, with 5 bases in between. This CDR3 reads CASSVGGSGANVLTF. Here the CDR3 DNA reads TGTGCCAGCAGCGTAGGGGGATCTGGGGCCAACGTCCTGACTTTC.

The V call is TRBV6-1, the J call TRBJ1-5; D unclear. In germline, CDR1 is MNHNS, CDR2 SASEGT. The V gene lost 1 base and the J gene lost 0 bases, with 13 bases spanning the gap. CDR3 length: 17 residues. The CDR3 reads CASSEGWAAYSNQPQHF. The CDR3 nucleotides are TGTGCCAGCAGTGAAGGGTGGGCAGCTTATAGCAATCAGCCCCAGCATTTT.

CDR3: CASSPPAGVENIQYF. DNA for the CDR3: TGTGCCAGCAGTCCACCCGCAGGGGTCGAAAACATTCAGTACTTC. The J gene is TRBJ2-4, the V gene TRBV28; TRBD1 might be the D (6 bases). V was shortened by 5 bases and J by 5 bases, with 16 bases between the two germline ends. Germline lookup yields CDR1 MDHEN and CDR2 SYDVKM. This CDR3 is built from 15 residues.

The chain couples TRBV7-9 to TRBJ2-3, with D perhaps being TRBD1 or TRBD2 (5 bases each). Germline V gene lookup returns CDR1 SEHNR and CDR2 FQNEAQ (reference sequence). The V end lost 0 bases, the J end lost 6 bases, and 16 bases lay between the germline ends. The CDR3 length is 16 residues. The CDR3 loop reads CASSLAQGMGDDTQYF. DNA of the CDR3: TGTGCCAGCAGCTTAGCTCAGGGCATGGGGGATGATACGCAGTATTTT.

The DNA of the CDR3 is TGTGCCAGCAGCCCCACCCCAGGGGGAAAACTGTTTTTT. Protein sequence: CASSPTPGGKLFF. The V gene is TRBV7-2, the J gene TRBJ1-4; 7 bases fit TRBD1. The V gene end was trimmed by 5 bases and the J gene end by 10 bases; junction bases not matched to a gene: 7. Germline lookup yields CDR1 SGHTA and CDR2 FQGNSA. The CDR3 consists of 13 residues.

This chain connects TRBV30 to TRBJ1-6; D unclear. Germline V gene data show CDR1 as GTSNPN and CDR2 as SVGIG (reference sequence). Trimming cost V 1 base and J 3 bases, with 7 bases left between them. The CDR3 runs to 14 residues. CDR3 protein: CAWSGAFYNSPLHF. DNA of the CDR3: TGTGCCTGGAGTGGGGCCTTCTATAATTCACCCCTCCACTTT. Filled out from reference TRBV30 and TRBJ1-6, the complete variable domain reads SQTIHQWPATLVQPVGSPLSLECTVEGTSNPNLYWYRQAAGRGLQLLFYSVGIGQISSEVPQNLSASRPQDRQFILSSKKLLLSDSGFYLCAWSGAFYNSPLHFGNGTRLTVT.

The chain combines TRBV10-1 with TRBJ2-2; no clear D. The CDR3 extends over 15 amino acids. V shed 3 bases and J shed 6 bases, with 14 bases lying between them. The germline gives CDR1 WNHNN, CDR2 SYGVQD (reference sequence). DNA of the CDR3: TGCGCCAGCAGTGATCCAAGGCCCCCCCCCGGGGAGCTGTTTTTT. It codes for CASSDPRPPPGELFF.

V gene TRBV11-2 combines with J gene TRBJ1-5; D is unresolved. The V gene lost 0 bases and the J gene lost 5 bases, with 11 bases spanning the gap. The germline V gene has CDR1 SGHAT and CDR2 FQNNGV. The CDR3 sequence is 15 residues long. The DNA of the CDR3 is TGTGCCAGCAGCTTAGATCGGCAGGCGCATCAGCCCCAGCATTTT. This gives the protein CASSLDRQAHQPQHF.

The chain couples TRBV28 to TRBJ1-2; the D gene is possibly TRBD1 (6 bases). CDR1 is MDHEN and CDR2 is SYDVKM in the germline V gene. The germline V and J ends were trimmed by 5 bases and 8 bases, with 27 bases remaining between them. CDR3 length: 17 residues. This chain's CDR3 is CASSPGHSSIWALGYTF. The CDR3 DNA sequence: TGTGCCAGCAGTCCGGGACACAGCAGCATTTGGGCATTAGGCTACACCTTC.

In this sample, this clone turned up many times. This sequence joins TRBV9 and TRBJ1-6; D not resolved. The length of the CDR3 is 16 residues. Germline CDR1 and CDR2: SGDLS and YYNGEE. V lost 0 bases and J lost 5, with 12 bases in between. CDR3 in amino acids: CASSVAREVNNSPLHF. The CDR3 DNA follows: TGTGCCAGCAGCGTAGCTCGGGAGGTCAATAATTCACCCCTCCACTTT.

The V gene is TRBV7-7, the J gene TRBJ1-1; D gene uncertain. This CDR3 has 13 amino acids. Germline loops: CDR1 SSHAT, CDR2 FNYEAQ (reference sequence). V was trimmed by 5 bases and J by 6 bases, leaving 13 bases between them. Here the CDR3 DNA reads TGTGCCAGCAGCCCCGGGTATGGGGCTGAAGCTTTCTTT. Translating gives CASSPGYGAEAFF. The full variable domain, completed using reference TRBV7-7 and TRBJ1-1, is GAGVSQSPRYKVTKRGQDVTLRCDPISSHATLYWYQQALGQGPEFLTYFNYEAQPDKSGLPSDRFSAERPEGSISTLTIQRTEQRDSAMYRCASSPGYGAEAFFGQGTRLTVV.

This rearrangement joins TRBV5-1 to TRBJ2-3; D is unclear. The CDR3 is 15 residues long. Germline loops: CDR1 SGHRS, CDR2 YFSETQ. V lost 3 bases to trimming and J lost 5 bases, with 16 bases between them. CDR3 sequence reads: CASSSLPRWQDTQYF. The CDR3 DNA sequence: TGCGCCAGCAGCTCCCTCCCCAGGTGGCAAGATACGCAGTATTTT.

The chain carries TRBV6-1 and TRBJ2-7, with a possible D match to TRBD1 (6 bases). The CDR3 is 12 amino acids. Germline V gives CDR1 MNHNS, CDR2 SASEGT. Trimming stripped 4 bases from V and 5 bases from J, with 9 bases between. CDR3 nucleotide sequence: TGTGCCAGCAGTGCCCACAGGGACGAGCAGTACTTC. The encoded protein is CASSAHRDEQYF.

The J gene is TRBJ2-1, the V gene TRBV30; D call uncertain. The V gene's germline CDR1 is GTSNPN and CDR2 SVGIG (reference sequence). The CDR3 spans 13 residues. The V gene lost 2 bases and the J gene lost 5 bases, with 10 bases spanning the gap. CDR3 nucleotide sequence: TGTGCCTGGAGTTTGCAGTGGGACAATGAGCAGTTCTTC. Translated, it gives CAWSLQWDNEQFF.

The chain carries TRBV10-3 and TRBJ2-5, with 7 bases that match TRBD2. Losses at the gene ends were 3 bases for V and 1 base for J; bases not matched to a gene: 5. The CDR3 is made up of 15 amino acids. Germline CDR1 and CDR2: ENHRY and SYGVKD. The CDR3 protein is CAISDSGEGQETQYF. The DNA of the CDR3 is TGTGCCATCAGTGATTCGGGGGAGGGCCAAGAGACCCAGTACTTC.

The chain employs TRBV2 and TRBJ2-3; tentative D call: TRBD2 (5 bases). The V end lost 4 bases, the J end lost 6 bases, and 11 bases lay between the germline ends. The CDR3 sequence is 13 residues long. Germline V CDR1 and CDR2: SNHLY, FYNNEI. The DNA for the CDR3 is TGTGCCAGCAGTGCCTCGAGGAGGGATACGCAGTATTTT. Its protein product is CASSASRRDTQYF.

This clone showed up just a few times. The rearrangement links TRBV7-9 to TRBJ1-5; D unclear. The V gene lost 1 base and the J gene lost 5 bases, with 6 bases spanning the gap. This CDR3 contains 13 residues. Germline V lookup: CDR1 SEHNR, CDR2 FQNEAQ (reference sequence). CDR3 residues: CASSLGSDQPQHF. For the CDR3, the DNA is TGTGCCAGCAGCTTAGGGTCCGATCAGCCCCAGCATTTT.

The chain links TRBV29-1 to TRBJ2-3; D unresolved. Trimming took 0 bases from V and 6 from J, leaving 10 bases between them. The CDR3 sequence is 13 residues long. Germline CDR1 reads SQVTM; CDR2 reads ANQGSEA. CDR3 nucleotides: TGCAGCGTTGAAGAGGACGTTGAGGATACGCAGTATTTT. This sequence encodes CSVEEDVEDTQYF.

CDR3 sequence (DNA): TGTGCCAGCAGCCCGCTACCGGGACAAAACACCGGGGAGCTGTTTTTT. Translated: CASSPLPGQNTGELFF. The chain recombines TRBV7-3 with TRBJ2-2; tentatively, D is TRBD1 (6 bases). Germline assignment: CDR1 SGHTA and CDR2 FQGTGA. The CDR3 runs to 16 residues. V was clipped by 5 bases and J by 2 bases, with 15 bases between them.

This sequence joins TRBV19 and TRBJ1-5; perhaps TRBD1 as D (6 bases). The CDR3 runs to 14 residues. Germline V gene data show CDR1 as LNHDA and CDR2 as SQIVND (reference sequence). V was pared by 1 base and J by 6 bases, with 10 bases between. In DNA form, the CDR3 reads TGTGCCAGTAGTATAGCCGGGGGGCCTCAGCCCCAGCATTTT. Translating it yields CASSIAGGPQPQHF.